This TCR beta chain was captured in a study of CD8 T cells in Susac syndrome. Overall study findings and caveats: It was acknowledged by the study that relatively few individuals were included in its TCR sequencing and HLA analysis.

Peripheral blood CD8+ and CD4+ T cells were profiled by TCR beta sequencing. TEMRA cells were enriched by FACS, and CD4+ and CD8+ T cells were negatively isolated. As to this clonotype: Its antigen is not identified.

Unmatched junction bases numbered 4, after V lost 2 bases and J lost 0 bases. The CDR3 is 16 amino acids. Germline assignment: CDR1 SQVTM and CDR2 ANQGSEA. Random hexamers were used to reverse transcribe the RNA input (0.5 to 1 ug). An immunoSEQ multiplex PCR amplified TCR beta CDR3 over 54 Vbeta and 13 Jbeta. MiXCR, run by TCRdb on the immunoSEQ multiplex PCR reads, gives a single entry per CDR3 protein. This table has hundreds of thousands of distinct CDR3 sequences, around 85% appearing once. Source material: CD8+ T cells from PBMCs. The source of this sequence is a human donor with multiple sclerosis. The rearrangement joins TRBV29-1 to TRBJ2-7; 13 bases are shared with TRBD2. The CDR3 DNA follows: TGCAGCGTTGAACCTGGGACTAGCGGGACCTCCTACGAGCAGTACTTC. This sequence encodes CSVEPGTSGTSYEQYF.